Following are 3 T cell receptor beta chains from one sample sequenced in a study of T cell responses to AZD1222 COVID-19 vaccine. Here immunoSEQ multiplex PCR was the method, and the copy in TCRdb shows in-frame clones only, minus some. The table has about 120,000 clones, roughly 90% seen once. The specimen comprised peripheral blood, sampled 28 days after the second AZD1222 dose. These receptors all stem from an adult who received the AZD1222 COVID-19 vaccine.

The J gene is TRBJ1-2, the V gene TRBV5-4; no firm D call. Looked up from germline, CDR1 is SGHNT and CDR2 is YYREEE (reference sequence). Trimming cost V 4 bases and J 6 bases, with 13 bases left between them. The CDR3 has 13 amino acids. As DNA, the CDR3 is TGTGCCAGCAGCAGGGCAGGCCCGGATGGCTACACCTTC. Translating it yields CASSRAGPDGYTF.

V and J are TRBV9 and TRBJ1-1; D not certain. V dropped 6 bases and J dropped 7 bases, with 19 bases sitting between them. This CDR3 has 14 residues. Germline CDR1 reads SGDLS; CDR2 reads YYNGEE. CDR3 protein: CASNPTIGGVEAFF. The CDR3, as DNA: TGTGCCAGCAACCCGACAATCGGCGGGGTTGAAGCTTTCTTT.

This rearrangement joins TRBV6-2 or TRBV6-3 to TRBJ2-1, with a possible D match to TRBD1 (5 bases). The germline CDR1 and CDR2 sequences are MNHEY and SVGEGT. V lost 0 bases and J 5 bases, leaving 14 bases between the germline ends. The CDR3 sequence is 16 residues long. CDR3 nucleotide sequence: TGTGCCAGCAGTTACTCGTCGAGACAGACAGACAATGAGCAGTTCTTC. Translated, it gives CASSYSSRQTDNEQFF.